One sample yielded the 8 T cell receptor beta chains listed below, sequenced in a study of identical twins. TCRdb fed the 5' RACE reads into MiXCR, producing one record per CDR3 protein. The profile shows about 700,000 distinct CDR3 sequences, approximately 6% of them singletons. Source material: naive T cells sorted from blood. These TCRs come from a man younger than 35 in good health.

This clonotype has a handful of counts. This chain links TRBV28 with TRBJ2-5, with 15 bases aligning to TRBD2. Trimming removed 8 bases from V and 6 bases from J; junction bases left unmatched: 16. CDR3 length: 18 residues. Germline CDR1 MDHEN, CDR2 SYDVKM. DNA for the CDR3: TGTGCCAGCGGAAACGTCCCCGGGACTAGCGGGAGGATTAAGACCCAGTACTTC. Protein: CASGNVPGTSGRIKTQYF.

This clonotype was seen at least ten times. V and J are TRBV20-1 and TRBJ2-7; the match to TRBD2 covers 7 bases. Germline assignment: CDR1 DFQATT and CDR2 SNEGSKA (reference sequence). This CDR3 spans 13 amino acids. The junction had 4 bases not matched to a gene; V was cut back by 4 bases and J by 1 base. CDR3 residues: CSAKSSGSYEQYF. The CDR3 DNA sequence: TGCAGTGCTAAATCTAGCGGATCCTACGAGCAGTACTTC.

On this clonotype itself: A much larger clone is a single base away; this may be a read error. The chain carries TRBV2 and TRBJ2-2; D remains ambiguous. Germline CDR1 SNHLY, CDR2 FYNNEI. The V end was cut by 0 bases, the J end by 3 bases, with 14 bases between. The CDR3 is 17 amino acids. The CDR3: CASSEAPSSAHTGELFF. CDR3 in DNA: TGTGCCAGCAGTGAAGCACCTAGTAGTGCGCACACCGGGGAGCTGTTTTTT.

This chain links TRBV12-3 or TRBV12-4 with TRBJ2-7; 8 bases are shared with TRBD2. Trimming at V came to 2 bases and at J to 6 bases, leaving 6 bases not matched to a gene. The CDR3 loop spans 14 amino acids. The chain's CDR3 is CASSLSTSVSEQYV. For the CDR3, the DNA is TGTGCCAGCAGTTTATCGACTAGCGTCTCCGAGCAGTACGTC.

V usage is TRBV2 and J usage is TRBJ2-4; 9 positions agree with TRBD2. The germline V gene has CDR1 SNHLY and CDR2 FYNNEI. The V and J ends lost 4 bases and 1 base, in that order; junction bases with no gene match: 5. This CDR3 is built from 16 residues. Here the CDR3 reads CASSVSGRRAKNIQYF. CDR3 in DNA: TGTGCCAGCAGTGTAAGCGGGAGGCGGGCCAAAAACATTCAGTACTTC.

Turning to this clonotype: A much larger clone differs from this one at a single base, so this may be a read error. Likely a read error: the CDR3 ends without its conserved phenylalanine or tryptophan. This chain connects TRBV12-3 or TRBV12-4 to TRBJ1-1; weak D call: TRBD1 (6 bases). The CDR3 is made up of 15 amino acids. Trimming took 6 bases from V and 2 from J, leaving 16 bases between them. The CDR3 region has the DNA TGTGCCAGCAGCCGAGGAGGGGGGACCAACACTGAAGCTTTCTCT. Protein: CASSRGGGTNTEAFS.

This clonotype was seen repeatedly, ten times or more. The J gene is TRBJ2-1, the V gene TRBV24-1; D not resolved. Trimming removed 5 bases from V and 8 bases from J, with 6 bases in between. The CDR3 spans 11 residues. Germline CDR1 KGHDR, CDR2 SFDVKD. The CDR3, as DNA: TGTGCCACCAGTGCCCTCGATGAGCAGTTCTTC. This gives the protein CATSALDEQFF.

This clonotype was counted ten times or more. V and J are TRBV5-1 and TRBJ2-7, with TRBD2 matching 9 bases. Germline V CDR1 and CDR2: SGHRS, YFSETQ. V was clipped by 4 bases and J by 5 bases; unmatched bases: 7. The CDR3 covers 14 residues. The CDR3 DNA follows: TGCGCCAGCAGCCCTAGCGGGAATCCCAACGAGCAGTACTTC. Protein product: CASSPSGNPNEQYF.